This TCR beta chain was observed in a study of cytomegalovirus exposure and HLA in healthy donors. Study results and caveats: In an earlier analysis, productive rearrangement rates for most beta V segments clustered near 87% or 30%. TCR beta V- and J-gene trimming, according to a later analysis, was linked to a missense DCLRE1C variant. A few CMV-associated chains were confirmed in vitro to be specific for CMV antigens. There were 150 to 200 TCR beta chains listed as cytomegalovirus-associated.

The primer mix had 60 Vbeta and 13 Jbeta primers. The method was immunoSEQ multiplex PCR; TCRdb's version includes in-frame clones alone and lacks a portion of them. The table has about 150,000 clones, approximately 80% seen once; the top ten hold around 13%. Turning to this clone: What it binds is unknown.

The clonotype comes from a young man in good health and CMV-seropositive. The specimen was PBMCs.

CDR3 coding DNA: TGTGCTAGTGGTTTGGAGCCAGGGAACTACGAGCAGTACTTC. Protein product: CASGLEPGNYEQYF. This chain joins TRBV12-5 and TRBJ2-7; tentatively, D is TRBD1 (5 bases). Trimming shortened V by 1 base and J by 3 bases, and 10 bases separated the two germline ends. The CDR3 contains 14 residues. Germline-derived CDR1 and CDR2 are LGHNT and FRNRAP. Based on the CDR3 plus reference TRBV12-5 and TRBJ2-7, the full variable domain is DARVTQTPRHKVTEMGQEVTMRCQPILGHNTVFWYRQTMMQGLELLAYFRNRAPLDDSGMPKDRFSAEMPDATLATLKIQPSEPRDSAVYFCASGLEPGNYEQYFGPGTRLTVT.